This TCR beta chain was sequenced during a study of T cell changes during pregnancy in multiple sclerosis. Germline V gives CDR1 MNHNS, CDR2 SASEGT. The CDR3 sequence is 19 residues long. V was clipped by 2 bases and J by 0 bases, with 20 bases between them. The table came from immunoSEQ multiplex PCR; TCRdb's copy has only in-frame clones and leaves some out. The sample has 35,000 to 45,000 clones, more than 90% seen once. The sequenced sample was CD4+ T cells from peripheral blood mononuclear cells, obtained after pregnancy. The gene calls are TRBV6-1 and TRBJ1-3, with D possibly matching TRBD1 (5 bases). The origin of this receptor is a female donor in good health, enrolled as a control in a pregnancy study. The CDR3 loop reads CASSERGRGGTTSGNTIYF. CDR3 sequence (DNA): TGTGCCAGCAGTGAACGTGGTCGGGGGGGTACCACCTCTGGAAACACCATATATTTT.